This entry features one TCR beta chain sequence. Repertoires were generated with immunoSEQ multiplex PCR, while TCRdb's copy carries only in-frame clones and drops some. The sample includes under 250,000 clones, 80% to 85% of them seen just once. The data were taken from a study of blood T cell repertoires in COVID-19. Looking at the study overall: The United States, Italy and Spain supplied acute and convalescent COVID-19 samples.

This CDR3 contains 15 residues. Germline CDR1 is MRHNA and CDR2 is SNTAGT. The trim removed 3 bases at V and 9 bases at J, leaving 6 bases unmatched. The chain employs TRBV6-4 and TRBJ1-6; 9 bases are shared with TRBD1. This clonotype originated in a woman aged 40 to 50 who had recovered from COVID-19. The sequencing input was peripheral blood. In nucleotides, the CDR3 is TGTGCCAGCAGTGAAGACGGACAGGGGTTTTCACCCCTCCACTTT. Translated: CASSEDGQGFSPLHF.